A single sample gave rise to the 21 T cell receptor beta chains below, sequenced in a study of blood T cell repertoires in COVID-19 (dated by TCRdb to 2018 to 2020). Libraries were constructed by the immunoSEQ multiplex PCR assay. TCRdb mirrors the immuneACCESS table, restricted to in-frame sequences. Some clones are absent from its copies; in checked studies, under half trace to an unresolved V gene, and the reason for the others is unknown. The sample data list about 140,000 clones, and approximately 92% of these were observed just once. The ten most abundant clones make up approximately 3% of the sample. The material sequenced was peripheral blood. These receptors all stem from an older woman with active COVID-19.

The chain couples TRBV28 to TRBJ1-3; D is possibly TRBD1 (6 bases). Germline CDR1 and CDR2: MDHEN and SYDVKM. The CDR3 spans 16 residues. V was pared by 3 bases and J by 6 bases, with 18 bases between. The DNA for the CDR3 is TGTGCCAGCAGTTTCTTCAGGGGTCAGAGGGAAAACACCATATATTTT. It codes for CASSFFRGQRENTIYF.

The V and J genes are TRBV5-4 and TRBJ2-1; 7 bases are shared with TRBD2. The CDR3 length is 15 residues. V lost 2 bases, J lost 12 bases, and 14 bases stayed unmatched. The germline gives CDR1 SGHNT, CDR2 YYREEE (reference sequence). This CDR3 is CASSFGGSLLEGQFF. The CDR3 DNA reads as TGTGCCAGCAGCTTCGGCGGGAGTCTGTTAGAGGGGCAGTTCTTC.

V gene TRBV28 combines with J gene TRBJ2-4, with 8 bases aligning to TRBD2. CDR3 length: 15 amino acids. Germline CDR1 is MDHEN and CDR2 is SYDVKM. V lost 5 bases to trimming and J lost 7 bases; unmatched junction nucleotides: 10. The CDR3 loop reads CASSPIGQRGNIQYF. CDR3 in DNA: TGTGCCAGCAGTCCAATCGGACAGCGGGGGAACATTCAGTACTTC.

The chain employs TRBV5-1 and TRBJ2-2; a weak D match, TRBD2 (6 bases). V was shortened by 7 bases and J by 4 bases, with 14 bases between the two germline ends. CDR3 length: 14 residues. The V gene's germline CDR1 is SGHRS and CDR2 YFSETQ. In nucleotides, the CDR3 is TGCGCCAGCGGCCTAGCGACATCCACCGGGGAGCTGTTTTTT. The encoded protein is CASGLATSTGELFF.

The gene calls are TRBV10-3 and TRBJ2-3, with 12 positions matching TRBD2. This CDR3 is built from 18 residues. J was trimmed by 3 bases and V by 5 bases; bases with no gene match: 12. CDR1 and CDR2 (germline): ENHRY, SYGVKD. CDR3 nucleotides: TGTGCCATCAGTAAGGGACTAGCGGGTACTTCAAGTACAGATACGCAGTATTTT. Protein sequence: CAISKGLAGTSSTDTQYF.

The V gene is TRBV7-9, the J gene TRBJ2-3, with no clear D. The germline V gene has CDR1 SEHNR and CDR2 FQNEAQ (reference sequence). This CDR3 region has 15 residues. V dropped 7 bases and J dropped 1 base, with 15 bases sitting between them. The CDR3 loop reads CASTISATRTDTQYF. The DNA for the CDR3 is TGTGCCAGCACCATTTCGGCGACTCGCACAGATACGCAGTATTTT. Combining the CDR3 with reference TRBV7-9 and TRBJ2-3 gives the whole variable domain DTGVSQNPRHKITKRGQNVTFRCDPISEHNRLYWYRQTLGQGPEFLTYFQNEAQLEKSRLLSDRFSAERPKGSFSTLEIQRTEQGDSAMYLCASTISATRTDTQYFGPGTRLTVL.

This sequence joins TRBV5-1 and TRBJ2-2; 8 bases are shared with TRBD2. V gave up 2 bases and J gave up 1 base; unmatched junction bases: 1. The CDR3 contains 15 residues. Germline assignment: CDR1 SGHRS and CDR2 YFSETQ. The CDR3 DNA reads as TGCGCCAGCAGCTTCACTAGCGGGAACACCGGGGAGCTGTTTTTT. Amino acids: CASSFTSGNTGELFF.

This chain joins TRBV5-1 and TRBJ2-3; 10 bases agree with TRBD2. CDR3 length: 18 amino acids. Germline CDR1 and CDR2: SGHRS and YFSETQ. Unmatched junction bases numbered 13, after V lost 0 bases and J lost 6 bases. CDR3 nucleotides: TGCGCCAGCAGCTTGGCCGCTAGCGGGAGATTTGGGACCGATACGCAGTATTTT. This translates into CASSLAASGRFGTDTQYF. The full variable domain, in which reference TRBV5-1 and TRBJ2-3 provide the parts outside the CDR3, is KAGVTQTPRYLIKTRGQQVTLSCSPISGHRSVSWYQQTPGQGLQFLFEYFSETQRNKGNFPGRFSGRQFSNSRSEMNVSTLELGDSALYLCASSLAASGRFGTDTQYFGPGTRLTVL.

The chain employs TRBV9 and TRBJ2-2, with a weak D call TRBD2 (5 bases). CDR1 SGDLS and CDR2 YYNGEE come from the germline V gene. The CDR3 is 15 residues long. Trimming took 0 bases from V and 4 from J, leaving 10 bases between them. CDR3 loop: CASSVGQGSTGELFF. CDR3 nucleotides: TGTGCCAGCAGCGTAGGGCAAGGGAGCACCGGGGAGCTGTTTTTT.

The chain is built from TRBV6-5 and TRBJ2-3, with 7 nucleotides matching TRBD1. Germline assignment: CDR1 MNHEY and CDR2 SVGAGI. CDR3 length: 15 amino acids. V was pared by 0 bases and J by 5 bases, with 5 bases of the junction left unmatched. The CDR3 coding sequence is TGTGCCAGCAGTTACTCATGGGACAGAGGAGATACGCAGTATTTT. It encodes CASSYSWDRGDTQYF.

The gene calls are TRBV28 and TRBJ1-2; 7 bases agree with TRBD1. Germline V gene lookup returns CDR1 MDHEN and CDR2 SYDVKM. CDR3 length: 15 amino acids. Losses at the gene ends were 3 bases for V and 4 bases for J; bases not matched to a gene: 8. CDR3 sequence: CASSFRDRASYGYTF. DNA for the CDR3: TGTGCCAGCAGTTTCCGGGACAGAGCTTCCTATGGCTACACCTTC.

The chain combines TRBV28 with TRBJ1-5; D unclear. Trimming removed 10 bases at V and 2 bases at J, with 18 bases between. The germline V gene encodes CDR1 MDHEN and CDR2 SYDVKM. The CDR3 loop spans 15 amino acids. The CDR3 DNA reads TGTGCCACCACCCCTACTCTTAGTGGCAATCAGCCCCAGCATTTT. This gives the protein CATTPTLSGNQPQHF.

The chain carries TRBV12-5 and TRBJ2-7, with 7 bases lining up with TRBD2. Germline V gene sequence: CDR1 LGHNT, CDR2 FRNRAP. The V and J ends lost 1 base and 7 bases, in that order; junction bases with no gene match: 4. The CDR3 consists of 13 residues. CDR3 loop: CASGLGEGREQYF. Written as DNA, the CDR3 is TGTGCTAGTGGTTTGGGGGAGGGGAGAGAGCAGTACTTC.

As DNA, the CDR3 is TGTGCCAGCAGTTTAATGGGCGGGAGTGAGACCCAGTACTTC. It translates to CASSLMGGSETQYF. The V call is TRBV28, the J call TRBJ2-5; 7 nucleotides match TRBD2. The CDR3 runs to 14 residues. In germline, CDR1 is MDHEN, CDR2 SYDVKM. Germline trimming cut 2 bases from V and 5 bases from J; bases unmatched to any gene: 5.

The chain recombines TRBV30 with TRBJ1-3, with D maybe TRBD1 (5 bases). CDR1 is GTSNPN and CDR2 is SVGIG in the germline V gene (reference sequence). CDR3 length: 14 residues. V dropped 0 bases and J dropped 3 bases, with 9 bases sitting between them. The CDR3, as DNA: TGTGCCTGGAGTGTACGGGGGAATGGAAACACCATATATTTT. This gives the protein CAWSVRGNGNTIYF.

The chain employs TRBV28 and TRBJ2-7; 7 nucleotides line up with TRBD2. This CDR3 comprises 14 residues. With 3 bases clipped from V and 2 bases from J, the junction kept 4 bases outside the gene matches. Germline V gives CDR1 MDHEN, CDR2 SYDVKM. The CDR3 nucleotides read TGTGCCAGCAGTTTGAGCGGGAAACCCTACGAGCAGTACTTC. Protein: CASSLSGKPYEQYF.

This chain uses TRBV19 with TRBJ1-4; 11 bases are shared with TRBD1. CDR1 is LNHDA, CDR2 SQIVND, per germline (reference sequence). The CDR3 length is 16 residues. V gave up 6 bases and J gave up 0 bases; unmatched junction bases: 3. CDR3 sequence (DNA): TGTGCCAGTAGACCGGGACAGGGGGCAACTAATGAAAAACTGTTTTTT. Amino acid sequence: CASRPGQGATNEKLFF.

This chain links TRBV6-2 or TRBV6-3 with TRBJ2-1; TRBD1 matches at 7 bases. The germline V gene has CDR1 MNHEY and CDR2 SVGEGT. This CDR3 is 15 amino acids long. V dropped 4 bases and J dropped 2; count of bases not matched to a gene: 5. DNA of the CDR3: TGTGCCAGCAGTTCCGCTAGGGGGCCCTACAATGAGCAGTTCTTC. Residues: CASSSARGPYNEQFF.

With respect to this clone: At one end, the junction sequence differs from germline, possibly due to a read error. This same CDR3 is encoded by further DNA sequences in the sample. V is TRBV6-2 or TRBV6-3 and J is TRBJ2-7; a possible D gene is TRBD2 (5 bases). CDR3 length equals 13 residues. Germline CDR1 reads MNHEY; CDR2 reads SVGEGT. CDR3 bases: TGTGCCAGCAGTCTGACTAACTACTACGAACAGTACTTC. This sequence encodes CASSLTNYYEQYF.

V gene TRBV28 combines with J gene TRBJ1-4, with 7 bases fitting TRBD1. Trimming took 4 bases from V and 8 from J; bases not matched to a gene: 10. The CDR3 loop spans 15 amino acids. From germline, CDR1 is MDHEN and CDR2 SYDVKM. DNA for the CDR3: TGTGCCAGCAGTTACAGGGGAAGGGCTTCGGAAAAACTGTTTTTT. It translates to CASSYRGRASEKLFF.

V is TRBV5-1 and J is TRBJ1-2; maybe TRBD1 (5 bases). Germline V gene data show CDR1 as SGHRS and CDR2 as YFSETQ. Trimming stripped 0 bases from V and 7 bases from J, with 13 bases between. The CDR3 spans 14 residues. As DNA, the CDR3 is TGCGCCAGCAGCTTGGAGGCAGGGAAGTTTGGCTACACCTTC. This gives the protein CASSLEAGKFGYTF. The variable domain in full, completed from reference TRBV5-1 and TRBJ1-2, reads KAGVTQTPRYLIKTRGQQVTLSCSPISGHRSVSWYQQTPGQGLQFLFEYFSETQRNKGNFPGRFSGRQFSNSRSEMNVSTLELGDSALYLCASSLEAGKFGYTFGSGTRLTVV.